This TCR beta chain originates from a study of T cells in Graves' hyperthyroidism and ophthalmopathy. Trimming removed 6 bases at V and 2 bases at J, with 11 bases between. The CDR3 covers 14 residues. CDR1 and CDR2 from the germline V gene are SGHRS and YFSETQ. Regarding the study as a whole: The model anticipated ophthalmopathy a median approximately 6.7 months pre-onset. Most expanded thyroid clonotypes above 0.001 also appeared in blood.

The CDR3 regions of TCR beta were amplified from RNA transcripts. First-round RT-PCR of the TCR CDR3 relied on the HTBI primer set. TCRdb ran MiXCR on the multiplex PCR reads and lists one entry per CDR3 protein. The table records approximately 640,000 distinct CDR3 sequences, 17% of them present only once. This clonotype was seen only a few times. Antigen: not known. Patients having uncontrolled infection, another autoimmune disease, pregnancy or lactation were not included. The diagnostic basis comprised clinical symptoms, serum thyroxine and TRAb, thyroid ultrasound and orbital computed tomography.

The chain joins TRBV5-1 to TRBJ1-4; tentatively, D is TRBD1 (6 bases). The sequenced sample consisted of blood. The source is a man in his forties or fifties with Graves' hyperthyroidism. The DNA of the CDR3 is TGCGCCAGCACTCCGGACAGCACTAATGAAAAACTGTTTTTT. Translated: CASTPDSTNEKLFF.